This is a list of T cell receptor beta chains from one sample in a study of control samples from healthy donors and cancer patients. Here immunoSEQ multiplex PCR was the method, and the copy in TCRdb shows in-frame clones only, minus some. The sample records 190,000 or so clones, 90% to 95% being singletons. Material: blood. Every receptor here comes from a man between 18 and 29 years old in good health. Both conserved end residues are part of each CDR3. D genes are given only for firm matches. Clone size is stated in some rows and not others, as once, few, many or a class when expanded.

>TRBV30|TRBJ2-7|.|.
CAWRVGFQSEQYF
TGTGCCTGGAGGGTAGGGTTCCAGTCAGAGCAGTACTTC
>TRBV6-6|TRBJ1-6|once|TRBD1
CASSYSGGQGNSPLHF
TGTGCCAGCAGTTACTCCGGGGGACAGGGGAATTCACCCCTCCACTTT
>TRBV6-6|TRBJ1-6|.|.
CASSLVNSPLHF
TGTGCCAGCAGCCTCGTTAATTCACCCCTCCACTTT
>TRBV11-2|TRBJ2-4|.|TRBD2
CASSPRLAGWVAKNIQYF
TGTGCCAGCAGCCCCCGACTAGCGGGGTGGGTAGCCAAAAACATTCAGTACTTC
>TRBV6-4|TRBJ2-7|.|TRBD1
CASSDGTTGTYEQYF
TGTGCCAGCAGTGACGGAACGACAGGGACCTACGAGCAGTACTTC
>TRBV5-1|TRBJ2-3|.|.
CASSLEGGGTDTQYF
TGCGCCAGCAGCTTGGAGGGGGGGGGCACAGATACGCAGTATTTT
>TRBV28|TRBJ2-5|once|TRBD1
CASSLGATGGETQYF
TGTGCCAGCAGTTTAGGGGCGACAGGGGGGGAGACCCAGTACTTC
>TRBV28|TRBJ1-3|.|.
CASSLGNTIYF
TGTGCCAGCAGTTTAGGAAACACCATATATTTT
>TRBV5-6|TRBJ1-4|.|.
CASTLTALNEKLFF
TGTGCCAGCACCCTGACAGCCCTTAATGAAAAACTGTTTTTT
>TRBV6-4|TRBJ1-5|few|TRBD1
CASSPDRAQPQHF
TGTGCCAGCAGCCCGGACAGGGCTCAGCCCCAGCATTTT
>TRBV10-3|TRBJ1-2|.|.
CAISLDSYGYTF
TGTGCCATCAGTTTGGACAGCTATGGCTACACCTTC
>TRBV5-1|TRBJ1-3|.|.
CASSLGPSSGNTIYF
TGCGCCAGCAGCTTGGGACCTAGCTCTGGAAACACCATATATTTT
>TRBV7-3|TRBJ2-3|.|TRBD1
CASSSGQGRGTDTQYF
TGTGCCAGCAGCTCGGGACAGGGTCGAGGCACAGATACGCAGTATTTT
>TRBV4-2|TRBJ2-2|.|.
CASSQVAGELFF
TGTGCCAGCAGCCAAGTTGCCGGGGAGCTGTTTTTT
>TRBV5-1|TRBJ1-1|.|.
CASSLVSIRSEAFF
TGCGCCAGCAGCTTGGTGAGTATTCGGAGTGAAGCTTTCTTT
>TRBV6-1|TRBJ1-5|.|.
CASSERAGDQHF
TGTGCCAGCAGTGAACGCGCAGGGGACCAGCATTTT
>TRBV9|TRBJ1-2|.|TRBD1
CASSVGDRGYYGYTF
TGTGCCAGCAGCGTAGGGGACAGGGGGTACTATGGCTACACCTTC
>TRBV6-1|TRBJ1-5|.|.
CASSDGMHQPQHF
TGTGCCAGCAGTGACGGTATGCATCAGCCCCAGCATTTT
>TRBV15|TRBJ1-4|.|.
CATSRDLGRDNEKLFF
TGTGCCACCAGCAGAGATCTGGGACGGGATAATGAAAAACTGTTTTTT
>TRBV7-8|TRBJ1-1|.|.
CASSLKLGWDSNAFF
TGTGCCAGCAGCTTAAAATTAGGATGGGATTCGAATGCTTTCTTT
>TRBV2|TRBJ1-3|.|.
CASSVGGNTIYF
TGTGCCAGCAGTGTAGGAGGAAACACCATATATTTT
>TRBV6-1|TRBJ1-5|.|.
CASSEFVTVNNQPQHF
TGTGCCAGCAGTGAATTTGTGACGGTAAACAATCAGCCCCAGCATTTT
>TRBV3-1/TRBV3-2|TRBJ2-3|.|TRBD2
CASSQEGLAADTQYF
TGTGCCAGCAGCCAAGAGGGACTAGCGGCAGATACGCAGTATTTT
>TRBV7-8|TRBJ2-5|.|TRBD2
CASSFGEVAGSQETQYF
TGTGCCAGCAGCTTCGGTGAAGTAGCGGGGTCCCAAGAGACCCAGTACTTC
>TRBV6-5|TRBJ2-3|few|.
CASSKGIVWTDTQYF
TGTGCCAGCAGCAAGGGGATAGTATGGACAGATACGCAGTATTTT
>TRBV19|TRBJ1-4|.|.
CASTPGGKLFF
TGTGCCAGTACCCCCGGCGGAAAACTGTTTTTT
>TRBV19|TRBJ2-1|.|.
CASSIYQGAGNEQFF
TGTGCCAGTAGTATATATCAAGGGGCAGGTAATGAGCAGTTCTTC
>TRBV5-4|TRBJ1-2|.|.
CASSLPGYGYTF
TGTGCCAGCAGCTTGCCAGGGTATGGCTACACCTTC
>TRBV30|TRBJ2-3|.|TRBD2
CAWSVASGGSDTQYF
TGTGCCTGGAGTGTGGCTAGCGGGGGCTCAGATACGCAGTATTTT
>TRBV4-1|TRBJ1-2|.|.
CASSQGNRQASYGYTF
TGCGCCAGCAGCCAAGGTAATCGACAGGCCTCCTATGGCTACACCTTC
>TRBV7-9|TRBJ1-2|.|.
CASSLASASRYGYTF
TGTGCCAGCAGCTTAGCATCCGCTTCCCGCTATGGCTACACCTTC
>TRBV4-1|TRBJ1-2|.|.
CASSLTSAGTMGYTF
TGCGCCAGCAGCCTAACCTCGGCCGGGACCATGGGCTACACCTTC
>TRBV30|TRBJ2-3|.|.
CAWRHLGTDTQYF
TGTGCCTGGAGGCACCTAGGGACAGATACGCAGTATTTT
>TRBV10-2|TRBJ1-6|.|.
CASRGLGNSPLHF
TGCGCCAGCAGGGGGCTCGGTAATTCACCCCTCCACTTT
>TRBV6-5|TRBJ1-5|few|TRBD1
CASGTGGQPQHF
TGTGCCAGCGGAACAGGGGGTCAGCCCCAGCATTTT
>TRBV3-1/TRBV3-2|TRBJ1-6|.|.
CASSQGTSLGAVYSSPLHF
TGTGCCAGCAGCCAAGGAACGAGTCTCGGGGCGGTATATAGTTCACCCCTCCACTTT
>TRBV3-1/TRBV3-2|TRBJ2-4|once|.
CASSHQTIAKNIQYF
TGTGCCAGCAGCCATCAGACAATAGCCAAAAACATTCAGTACTTC
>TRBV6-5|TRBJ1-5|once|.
CASVTGYYSNQPQHF
TGTGCCAGCGTCACAGGTTATTACAGCAATCAGCCCCAGCATTTT
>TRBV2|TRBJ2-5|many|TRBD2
CASSNLAGGPIGAQYF
TGTGCCAGCAGTAACCTAGCGGGGGGACCCATCGGGGCCCAGTACTTC
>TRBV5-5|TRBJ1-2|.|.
CASSLQMGLGYGYTF
TGTGCCAGCAGCTTACAGATGGGCCTAGGCTATGGCTACACCTTC
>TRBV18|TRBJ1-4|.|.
CASSRRGEKLFF
TGTGCCAGCTCCAGGCGGGGAGAAAAACTGTTTTTT
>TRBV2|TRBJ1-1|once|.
CASSEAVTGYTEAFF
TGTGCCAGCAGTGAAGCGGTTACGGGGTACACTGAAGCTTTCTTT
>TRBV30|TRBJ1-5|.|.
CAWSGQVGNQPQHF
TGTGCCTGGAGTGGGCAGGTGGGCAATCAGCCCCAGCATTTT
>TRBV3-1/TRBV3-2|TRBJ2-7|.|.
CASSDRADPKYEQYF
TGTGCCAGCAGCGACCGCGCGGATCCCAAATACGAGCAGTACTTC
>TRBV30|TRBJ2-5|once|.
CAWSAQETQYF
TGTGCCTGGAGTGCACAAGAGACCCAGTACTTC
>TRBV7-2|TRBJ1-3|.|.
CASSLGGAGGNTIYF
TGTGCCAGCAGCTTAGGGGGAGCAGGAGGAAACACCATATATTTT
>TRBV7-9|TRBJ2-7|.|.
CASSPAGAGLLYEQYF
TGTGCCAGCAGCCCCGCTGGGGCGGGGTTACTCTACGAGCAGTACTTC
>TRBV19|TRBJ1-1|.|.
CASSLSGLWVNTEAFF
TGTGCCAGTAGCCTATCCGGTCTGTGGGTGAACACTGAAGCTTTCTTT
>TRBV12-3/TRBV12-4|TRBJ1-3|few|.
CASSRGAGNTIYF
TGTGCCAGCAGCCGGGGGGCTGGAAACACCATATATTTT
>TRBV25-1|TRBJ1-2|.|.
CASSSSRDYTF
TGTGCCAGCAGTTCCAGCAGGGACTACACCTTC
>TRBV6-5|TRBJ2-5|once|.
CASTDSPGTQETQYF
TGTGCCAGCACCGACTCTCCGGGAACCCAAGAGACCCAGTACTTC
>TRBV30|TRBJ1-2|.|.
CAWTVEDYGYTF
TGTGCCTGGACGGTGGAAGACTATGGCTACACCTTC
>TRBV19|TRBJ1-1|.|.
CASSFGDTGTEAFF
TGTGCCAGTTCTTTCGGGGACACTGGAACTGAAGCTTTCTTT
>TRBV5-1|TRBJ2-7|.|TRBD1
CASSLGTGTAYYEQYF
TGCGCCAGCAGCTTGGGGACCGGGACAGCCTATTACGAGCAGTACTTC